The rows below give T cell receptor beta chains drawn from one sample of a study of OX40 agonist ivuxolimab in advanced cancers. TCRdb's copy holds only in-frame clones and misses some; the assay was immunoSEQ multiplex PCR. Of under 50,000 clones detected, nearly 80% appear once; the ten largest clones hold approximately 7.9%. Specimen: CD4+ or CD8+ T cells sorted from blood, collected in a trial of the OX40 agonist ivuxolimab. The receptors originated from an adult with an advanced solid tumor such as melanoma, head and neck, liver or kidney cancer. CDR3s include the opening cysteine and the closing phenylalanine or tryptophan. D genes are given only for firm matches. Clone sizes are given selectively: once, few, many, or a class where the clone is expanded.

v_call	d_call	j_call	clone_size	cdr3_aa	cdr3_nt
TRBV5-4	NA	TRBJ2-1	NA	CASSAGRGERNEQFF	TGTGCCAGCAGCGCCGGACGGGGCGAGAGGAATGAGCAGTTCTTC
TRBV6-1	NA	TRBJ2-2	NA	CASSETKTGELFF	TGTGCCAGCAGTGAAACCAAGACCGGGGAGCTGTTTTTT
TRBV30	NA	TRBJ2-7	NA	CAWTSGTPGVSEQYF	TGTGCCTGGACATCCGGGACTCCAGGGGTCTCCGAGCAGTACTTC
TRBV12-2	NA	TRBJ1-2	NA	CASRDPPKDRTLINYGYTF	TGTGCAAGTCGCGATCCCCCGAAGGACAGGACCTTAATTAACTATGGCTACACCTTC
TRBV12-5	NA	TRBJ2-3	NA	CASGSSVSTDTQYF	TGTGCTAGTGGTTCTAGCGTTAGCACAGATACGCAGTATTTT
TRBV5-1	TRBD1	TRBJ1-2	NA	CASSLAGQFYGYTF	TGCGCCAGCAGCTTGGCGGGACAGTTTTATGGCTACACCTTC
TRBV19	NA	TRBJ1-4	NA	CASSIGRTPTNEKLFF	TGTGCCAGTAGTATCGGGCGTACGCCAACTAATGAAAAACTGTTTTTT
TRBV5-8	TRBD1	TRBJ2-1	NA	CASRGTGSDEQFF	TGTGCCAGCCGCGGGACAGGGTCCGATGAGCAGTTCTTC
TRBV7-2	NA	TRBJ1-5	NA	CASSQGLNNQPQHF	TGTGCCAGCAGCCAAGGGCTGAACAATCAGCCCCAGCATTTT
TRBV19	NA	TRBJ1-6	NA	CASSIYGFSYNSPLHF	TGTGCCAGTAGTATATACGGATTCTCCTATAATTCACCCCTCCACTTT
TRBV10-1	NA	TRBJ2-1	NA	CASSEIQRAYNEQFF	TGCGCCAGCAGTGAGATCCAGCGGGCCTACAATGAGCAGTTCTTC
TRBV6-5	NA	TRBJ1-1	NA	CASSYAPRGVDTEAFF	TGTGCCAGCAGTTACGCTCCTAGGGGTGTTGACACTGAAGCTTTCTTT
TRBV7-9	NA	TRBJ2-3	NA	CASSPRGPDTQYF	TGTGCCAGCAGCCCCAGGGGTCCAGATACGCAGTATTTT
TRBV7-9	TRBD1	TRBJ1-4	NA	CASSFVTGGMGELFF	TGTGCCAGCAGCTTCGTTACAGGGGGTATGGGAGAACTGTTTTTT
TRBV6-1	NA	TRBJ2-7	NA	CASSGTPYEQYF	TGTGCCAGCAGTGGTACACCCTACGAGCAGTACTTC
TRBV5-4	TRBD2	TRBJ2-4	NA	CASSPEREGAKNIQYF	TGTGCCAGCAGCCCCGAGCGGGAGGGAGCCAAAAACATTCAGTACTTC
TRBV27	NA	TRBJ2-7	NA	CASSFGGNNYEQYF	TGTGCCAGCAGTTTTGGCGGGAATAACTACGAGCAGTACTTC
TRBV18	NA	TRBJ1-1	NA	CASSPPTGITEAFF	TGTGCCAGCTCACCCCCTACAGGGATCACTGAAGCTTTCTTT
TRBV6-6	NA	TRBJ2-7	NA	CASSRDPHEQYF	TGTGCCAGCAGCCGGGACCCCCACGAGCAGTACTTC
TRBV15	NA	TRBJ2-6	few	CATRPTSGANVLTF	TGTGCCACCAGACCCACCTCTGGGGCCAACGTCCTGACTTTC
TRBV21-1	NA	TRBJ1-1	few	CASSKGTGTEAFF	TGTGCCAGCAGCAAGGGGACGGGCACTGAAGCTTTCTTT
TRBV6-1	NA	TRBJ1-6	NA	CASSRRGSDSPLHF	TGTGCCAGCAGCAGGAGGGGATCTGATTCACCCCTCCACTTT
TRBV9	NA	TRBJ2-3	NA	CASSAYSQVARWGTDTQYF	TGTGCCAGCAGCGCATACTCCCAGGTAGCCAGGTGGGGCACAGATACGCAGTATTTT
TRBV30	TRBD1	TRBJ1-2	NA	CACNRAGGANGYTF	TGTGCCTGCAATCGAGCAGGGGGCGCAAATGGCTACACCTTC
TRBV2	NA	TRBJ2-7	medium-sized	CASRQTADGKYF	TGTGCCAGCAGACAAACCGCCGATGGAAAGTACTTC
TRBV11-2	TRBD2	TRBJ2-3	NA	CASSQGTSGATDTQYF	TGTGCCAGCAGCCAAGGGACTAGCGGGGCCACAGATACGCAGTATTTT
TRBV5-1	TRBD1	TRBJ1-2	NA	CASSLAATTGNYGYTF	TGCGCCAGCAGCTTGGCAGCCACGACAGGGAACTATGGCTACACCTTC
TRBV19	NA	TRBJ1-1	few	CASSSTVNTEAFF	TGTGCCAGTAGTAGCACAGTGAACACTGAAGCTTTCTTT
TRBV6-6	NA	TRBJ2-7	NA	CASSYGRIYEQYF	TGTGCCAGCAGTTACGGGCGGATTTACGAGCAGTACTTC
TRBV15	NA	TRBJ2-1	NA	CATSEPGTHNEQFF	TGTGCCACCAGCGAACCCGGGACTCACAATGAGCAGTTCTTC
TRBV30	NA	TRBJ2-7	few	CAWTRGQGYEQYF	TGTGCCTGGACGCGAGGGCAGGGATACGAGCAGTACTTC
TRBV5-1	NA	TRBJ2-3	NA	CASSLGQREDTQYF	TGCGCCAGCAGCTTGGGACAACGAGAGGATACGCAGTATTTT
TRBV7-9	NA	TRBJ2-5	NA	CASSFPGPVGETQYF	TGTGCCAGCAGCTTTCCGGGGCCTGTGGGGGAGACCCAGTACTTC
TRBV5-1	NA	TRBJ2-6	NA	CASSVGSTGANVLTF	TGCGCCAGCAGCGTAGGGTCAACTGGGGCCAACGTCCTGACTTTC
TRBV16	NA	TRBJ1-3	NA	CASSQSSGSGNTIYF	TGTGCCAGCAGCCAATCGTCGGGCTCTGGAAACACCATATATTTT
TRBV7-2	NA	TRBJ2-5	once	CASSLTGRRAQETQYF	TGTGCCAGCAGCTTAACGGGCCGGCGGGCCCAAGAGACCCAGTACTTC
TRBV19	TRBD1	TRBJ2-1	NA	CASSIGQGAYNEQFF	TGTGCCAGTAGTATTGGCCAGGGGGCCTACAATGAGCAGTTCTTC
TRBV29-1	NA	TRBJ2-7	NA	CSVQEPGLAFDEQYF	TGCAGCGTACAAGAACCTGGCCTGGCTTTCGACGAGCAGTACTTC
TRBV6-1	NA	TRBJ1-1	few	CASSEPDFEAFF	TGTGCCAGCAGTGAACCGGATTTCGAAGCTTTCTTT
TRBV6-1	NA	TRBJ2-7	NA	CACGQNSYEQYF	TGTGCCTGCGGACAGAACTCCTACGAGCAGTACTTC
TRBV5-1	NA	TRBJ1-1	NA	CASSLQGGEAFF	TGCGCCAGCAGCCTGCAGGGAGGTGAAGCTTTCTTT
TRBV7-8	NA	TRBJ1-5	NA	CASSLAIVRGNQPQHF	TGTGCCAGCAGCTTAGCTATCGTACGAGGCAATCAGCCCCAGCATTTT
TRBV6-4	TRBD2	TRBJ2-1	NA	CASSDVLAGYNEQFF	TGTGCCAGCAGTGACGTGTTAGCGGGGTACAATGAGCAGTTCTTC
TRBV6-4	TRBD1	TRBJ2-1	NA	CASRPGQGFNEQFF	TGTGCCAGCCGGCCCGGACAGGGCTTCAATGAGCAGTTCTTC
TRBV2	TRBD2	TRBJ2-5	NA	CASSAGLAEQETQYF	TGTGCCAGCAGTGCGGGACTAGCGGAACAAGAGACCCAGTACTTC
TRBV10-2	NA	TRBJ2-6	NA	CASTFDSGANVLTF	TGCGCCAGCACGTTTGACTCTGGGGCCAACGTCCTGACTTTC
TRBV13	TRBD1	TRBJ1-5	large	CASSLGLGTGGVQPQHF	TGTGCCAGCAGCTTAGGATTGGGGACAGGGGGCGTTCAGCCCCAGCATTTT
TRBV9	NA	TRBJ2-5	NA	CASSPTPRSSQETQYF	TGTGCCAGCAGCCCAACCCCAAGGAGTTCGCAAGAGACCCAGTACTTC
TRBV30	NA	TRBJ2-5	NA	CAQRGLPGAQETQYF	TGTGCCCAAAGGGGACTCCCCGGGGCACAAGAGACCCAGTACTTC
TRBV29-1	NA	TRBJ1-2	NA	CSVADNNYGYTF	TGCAGCGTTGCGGACAATAACTATGGCTACACCTTC
TRBV14	NA	TRBJ2-5	NA	CASSLVVGETQYF	TGTGCCAGCAGCCTCGTCGTGGGGGAGACCCAGTACTTC
TRBV5-1	TRBD1	TRBJ1-4	NA	CASSYRTGTTNEKLFF	TGCGCCAGCAGCTATAGGACAGGGACAACTAATGAAAAACTGTTTTTT